This T cell receptor (beta chain) stems from a study of T cells in women clearing cervical HPV infection. Findings of the study overall: Cases carried less TRBV6-7 than controls: around 0.11% versus 0.15%.

Method: immunoSEQ multiplex PCR; TCRdb's copy keeps in-frame clones and lacks some. This listing includes some 50,000 clones. The germline V and J ends were trimmed by 7 bases and 1 base, with 13 bases remaining between them. The CDR3 loop spans 14 amino acids. Germline CDR1 reads LNHDA; CDR2 reads SQIVND (reference sequence). Notes on this clone: The target antigen is unknown. Read sequence stops 3 residues before the CDR3 end, and the germline J gene provides the missing end.

This sequence originates from a woman aged 18-70 years with a cervical HPV16 infection that either progressed to CIN3+ or cleared (not recorded which). The chain recombines TRBV19 with TRBJ1-2, with D possibly TRBD1 on 5 matching bases. The material sequenced was blood buffy coat. The sequenced CDR3 bases are TGTGCCAGTAAAATGGGAAGGGGTAACTATGGC. Encoded protein: CASKMGRGNYG. The complete CDR3 reads CASKMGRGNYGYTF.